The 3 T cell receptor beta chains reported below all come from one sample, sequenced in a study of blood T cell repertoires in COVID-19. Data came from immunoSEQ multiplex PCR; TCRdb stores just in-frame clones and leaves some out. The table lists under 40,000 clones, 85% of them singletons. Sequenced input: peripheral blood. The receptors come from a human donor with acute or convalescent COVID-19. The donor label of this sample is uncertain.

The rearrangement joins TRBV6-5 to TRBJ2-6, with a weak D call TRBD1 (5 bases). The CDR3 length is 15 residues. Trimming removed 6 bases from V and 1 base from J, with 10 bases in between. Per the germline V gene, CDR1 is MNHEY and CDR2 is SVGAGI. The CDR3 here is CASSRGQSGANVLTF. The DNA for the CDR3 is TGTGCCAGCAGCAGAGGACAATCTGGGGCCAACGTCCTGACTTTC.

CDR3 sequence: CASSSGLGNTEAFF. CDR3 DNA sequence: TGTGCCAGCAGCTCGGGGTTGGGGAACACTGAAGCTTTCTTT. V gene TRBV11-2 combines with J gene TRBJ1-1; D gene ambiguous. Germline V CDR1 and CDR2: SGHAT, FQNNGV. V lost 4 bases and J 1 base, leaving 10 bases between the germline ends. The CDR3 has 14 amino acids.

V gene TRBV2 combines with J gene TRBJ1-2; 9 nucleotides line up with TRBD1. Germline V gene sequence: CDR1 SNHLY, CDR2 FYNNEI. V shed 1 base, J shed 5 bases, and the junction held 5 bases outside the gene matches. The CDR3 runs 15 residues. The CDR3 sequence: CASSEGTGEWYGYTF. The CDR3 nucleotides are TGTGCCAGCAGTGAAGGGACAGGGGAATGGTATGGCTACACCTTC.